Following are 31 T cell receptor beta chains from one sample sequenced in a study of T cell responses to AZD1222 COVID-19 vaccine. Method: immunoSEQ multiplex PCR; TCRdb's copy keeps in-frame clones and lacks some. Of roughly 120,000 clones detected, roughly 90% appear once; the ten largest clones hold 4% to 4.5%. The sequencing used peripheral blood, collected on day 0 of AZD1222 vaccination. These receptors were obtained from an adult in good health.

The chain is built from TRBV6-6 and TRBJ2-6; D is unresolved. The germline V and J ends were trimmed by 5 bases and 0 bases, with 8 bases remaining between them. The length of the CDR3 is 15 residues. The germline V gene has CDR1 MNHNY and CDR2 SVGAGI (reference sequence). CDR3 sequence reads: CASSLDPSGANVLTF. The CDR3 bases are TGTGCCAGCAGTCTGGACCCCTCTGGGGCCAACGTCCTGACTTTC.

The chain recombines TRBV29-1 with TRBJ1-1; D is ambiguous. The germline gives CDR1 SQVTM, CDR2 ANQGSEA. V was trimmed by 7 bases and J by 1 base, leaving 10 bases between them. The CDR3 length is 12 residues. The CDR3 coding sequence is TGCAGCGGGACGGACGGGAACACTGAAGCTTTCTTT. Translated, it gives CSGTDGNTEAFF. Looking up the rest from reference TRBV29-1 and TRBJ1-1 gives the full variable domain: SAVISQKPSRDICQRGTSLTIQCQVDSQVTMMFWYRQQPGQSLTLIATANQGSEATYESGFVIDKFPISRPNLTFSTLTVSNMSPEDSSIYLCSGTDGNTEAFFGQGTRLTVV.

Only a few counts were recorded for this clone. The rearrangement joins TRBV5-5 to TRBJ2-2; TRBD2 matches at 7 bases. This CDR3 is 15 amino acids long. After removal of 4 bases from V and 5 bases from J, the junction contained 8 bases not matched to a gene. Germline lookup yields CDR1 SGHKS and CDR2 YYEKEE (reference sequence). CDR3 in amino acids: CASSLPLAETGELFF. In DNA, the CDR3 is TGTGCCAGCAGCCTCCCCCTAGCGGAAACCGGGGAGCTGTTTTTT.

The chain links TRBV6-5 to TRBJ1-1; TRBD1 agrees at 8 bases. The germline V gene has CDR1 MNHEY and CDR2 SVGAGI. V gave up 4 bases and J gave up 0 bases; unmatched junction bases: 4. The CDR3 is made up of 15 amino acids. CDR3 sequence: CASSSHRGMNTEAFF. The CDR3 DNA is TGTGCCAGCAGTTCCCACAGGGGGATGAACACTGAAGCTTTCTTT.

This clone was seen a handful of times. V usage is TRBV2 and J usage is TRBJ2-7, with D perhaps TRBD2 (6 bases). CDR1 is SNHLY and CDR2 is FYNNEI in the germline V gene. V gave up 8 bases and J gave up 7 bases, with 15 bases separating them. The CDR3 runs 12 residues. The CDR3 loop reads CASYDGGREQYF. CDR3 DNA sequence: TGTGCCAGCTACGATGGAGGGAGGGAGCAGTACTTC.

This chain joins TRBV5-1 and TRBJ1-1, with TRBD1 as a possible D gene (6 bases). This CDR3 spans 16 amino acids. CDR1 is SGHRS, CDR2 YFSETQ, per germline. Trimming pared 0 bases from V and 0 bases from J, leaving 12 bases between. For the CDR3, the DNA is TGCGCCAGCAGCTTGGCTACAGGGAACATGAACACTGAAGCTTTCTTT. The encoded protein is CASSLATGNMNTEAFF.

The chain recombines TRBV4-2 with TRBJ2-7; TRBD1 might be the D (6 bases). Germline V gives CDR1 LGHNA, CDR2 YNFKEQ. Trimming took 3 bases from V and 0 from J, leaving 12 bases between them. The CDR3 runs to 15 residues. In DNA form, the CDR3 reads TGTGCCAGCAGCCAGGATACGGACAGCTCCTACGAGCAGTACTTC. Amino acids: CASSQDTDSSYEQYF.

CDR3 DNA: TGCGCCAGCAGCCCCCCACGCCCAGGGGCGAGGGAGACCCAGTACTTC. It translates to CASSPPRPGARETQYF. The chain links TRBV4-1 to TRBJ2-5; weak D call: TRBD1 (6 bases). Trimming cost V 4 bases and J 5 bases, with 20 bases left between them. Per the germline V gene, CDR1 is MGHRA and CDR2 is YSYEKL. CDR3 length equals 16 residues.

The rearrangement joins TRBV5-1 to TRBJ1-4; possible D gene TRBD1, 5 bases. The V end was cut by 4 bases, the J end by 1 base, with 11 bases between. The CDR3 is 15 amino acids. Germline V gives CDR1 SGHRS, CDR2 YFSETQ. The CDR3 coding sequence is TGCGCCAGCAGCCCCGGGGGGGGAACTAATGAAAAACTGTTTTTT. Translation gives CASSPGGGTNEKLFF.

This clone was detected only once. This sequence joins TRBV6-4 and TRBJ2-3; 11 positions match TRBD1. The CDR3 covers 16 residues. V dropped 5 bases and J dropped 3; count of bases not matched to a gene: 7. CDR1 is MRHNA, CDR2 SNTAGT, per germline. The DNA of the CDR3 is TGTGCCAGCAGTAAGGACAGGGGGCGCAGGACAGATACGCAGTATTTT. This codes for CASSKDRGRRTDTQYF.

The gene calls are TRBV10-2 and TRBJ2-2, with D possibly called TRBD1 or TRBD2 (5 bases each). Germline CDR1 reads WSHSY; CDR2 reads SAAADI. The CDR3 loop spans 14 amino acids. Between the trimmed V and J ends, which lost 7 bases and 3 bases, there was a span of 12 bases. CDR3 protein: CASTRGEYTGELFF. The CDR3 coding sequence is TGCGCCAGCACCAGAGGGGAATACACCGGGGAGCTGTTTTTT.

The rearrangement links TRBV28 to TRBJ1-1; D perhaps matches TRBD1 (6 bases). V was shortened by 3 bases and J by 8 bases, with 13 bases between the two germline ends. The CDR3 has 13 residues. Germline V gene data show CDR1 as MDHEN and CDR2 as SYDVKM. DNA of the CDR3: TGTGCCAGCAGTTTGGGGACACCAATGGAAGCTTTCTTT. As protein: CASSLGTPMEAFF.

V and J are TRBV12-3 or TRBV12-4 and TRBJ1-1; 8 bases agree with TRBD1. The CDR3 loop spans 13 amino acids. V lost 7 bases and J lost 1; bases outside the gene matches: 2. DNA for the CDR3: TGTGCCAGCACCGGGACAGGGAACACTGAAGCTTTCTTT. It translates to CASTGTGNTEAFF.

This clone was seen just once. This chain connects TRBV14 to TRBJ2-7; perhaps TRBD2 as D (6 bases). From germline, CDR1 is SGHDN and CDR2 FVKESK. The V end was cut by 4 bases, the J end by 3 bases, with 13 bases between. The CDR3 covers 14 residues. The DNA for the CDR3 is TGTGCCAGCAGCCTACCGGGACTGTACTACGAGCAGTACTTC. This codes for CASSLPGLYYEQYF.

The rearrangement uses TRBV18 and TRBJ1-2; D gene ambiguous. The V gene's germline CDR1 is KGHSH and CDR2 LQKENI. CDR3 length: 14 residues. V was pared by 3 bases and J by 6 bases, with 14 bases between. The CDR3 loop reads CASSPSGLFDGYTF. The CDR3 DNA follows: TGTGCCAGCTCACCCTCTGGGCTCTTCGATGGCTACACCTTC.

This sequence joins TRBV3-1 (or the pseudogene TRBV3-2) and TRBJ2-7; TRBD1 aligns across 12 bases. Germline CDR1 reads LGHDT; CDR2 reads YNNKEL (reference sequence). CDR3 size: 20 residues. V gave up 0 bases and J gave up 0 bases; unmatched junction bases: 12. The CDR3 DNA is TGTGCCAGCAGCCAAGATCCGGTCGGGGACAGGGGGCCCCACTCCTACGAGCAGTACTTC. As protein: CASSQDPVGDRGPHSYEQYF.

The J gene is TRBJ2-7, the V gene TRBV5-6; unclear D gene. The germline CDR1 and CDR2 sequences are SGHDT and YYEEEE. The V end was cut by 5 bases, the J end by 5 bases, with 14 bases between. There are 13 residues in the CDR3. This CDR3 is CASRYVSRDEQYF. CDR3 bases: TGTGCCAGCAGGTACGTCTCGCGCGACGAGCAGTACTTC.

The chain carries TRBV12-3 or TRBV12-4 and TRBJ1-1; no clear D. The CDR3 has 12 amino acids. The V gene lost 7 bases and the J gene lost 11 bases, with 17 bases spanning the gap. The CDR3 is CASNNGQVRAFF. CDR3 nucleotide sequence: TGTGCCAGCAACAACGGCCAGGTGAGGGCTTTCTTT.

The chain links TRBV4-1 to TRBJ1-2, with a weak D call TRBD1 (6 bases). CDR1 and CDR2 from the germline V gene are MGHRA and YSYEKL. Between the trimmed V and J ends, which lost 4 bases and 0 bases, there was a span of 18 bases. This CDR3 is built from 17 residues. CDR3 DNA sequence: TGCGCCAGCAGCCCCCAAGGGGGGATTCCACCTAACTATGGCTACACCTTC. It specifies CASSPQGGIPPNYGYTF.

In DNA, the CDR3 is TGTGCCAGCAGTTTTAACCCCGGGAGTTATAATTCACCCCTCCACTTT. Its protein product is CASSFNPGSYNSPLHF. V and J are TRBV27 and TRBJ1-6; D unclear. Germline V gives CDR1 MNHEY, CDR2 SMNVEV (reference sequence). This CDR3 region has 16 residues. With 3 bases removed from V and 4 bases from J, the gap between germline ends came to 13 bases.

The genes are TRBV30 and TRBJ1-1; D perhaps matches TRBD1 (6 bases). Germline assignment: CDR1 GTSNPN and CDR2 SVGIG (reference sequence). CDR3 length: 14 amino acids. The V end lost 3 bases, the J end lost 3 bases, and 14 bases lay between the germline ends. For the CDR3, the DNA is TGTGCCTGGAGGGGATCCGGACAGTACACTGAAGCTTTCTTT. This translates into CAWRGSGQYTEAFF.

V and J are TRBV28 and TRBJ2-7, with D unresolved. The V gene's germline CDR1 is MDHEN and CDR2 SYDVKM. V lost 6 bases and J lost 2, with 8 bases in between. CDR3 size: 12 residues. In nucleotides, the CDR3 is TGTGCCAGCAGACCTCGCACCTACGAGCAGTACTTC. Amino acid sequence: CASRPRTYEQYF.

V is TRBV24-1 and J is TRBJ2-3, with 13 bases identical to TRBD2. V shed 9 bases, J shed 6 bases, and the junction held 5 bases outside the gene matches. The CDR3 length is 14 residues. CDR1 is KGHDR, CDR2 SFDVKD, per germline. The CDR3 DNA sequence: TGTGCCACCCGGACTAGCGGGGGTCTGGATACGCAGTATTTT. Translated: CATRTSGGLDTQYF.

The rearrangement links TRBV7-3 to TRBJ2-3; 8 nucleotides align to TRBD2. This CDR3 has 15 amino acids. Trimming at V came to 8 bases and at J to 5 bases, leaving 12 bases not matched to a gene. CDR1 and CDR2 (germline): SGHTA, FQGTGA. CDR3 loop: CASCPGGRNQDTQYF. The CDR3 DNA reads TGTGCCAGCTGCCCGGGCGGGAGGAACCAAGATACGCAGTATTTT.

V usage is TRBV4-1 and J usage is TRBJ1-1; D perhaps matches TRBD1 (6 bases). V was pared by 1 base and J by 7 bases, with 13 bases between. The CDR3 contains 14 residues. CDR1 and CDR2 (germline): MGHRA, YSYEKL. The CDR3 spells CASSQVLGQLEAFF. In nucleotides, the CDR3 is TGCGCCAGCAGCCAAGTACTAGGACAGCTTGAAGCTTTCTTT.

The chain recombines TRBV7-6 with TRBJ1-3; D is possibly TRBD1 (6 bases). Germline V CDR1 and CDR2: SGHVS, FNYEAQ. V shed 5 bases and J shed 2 bases, with 10 bases lying between them. This CDR3 contains 14 residues. The CDR3 sequence: CASSTGTAGNTIYF. DNA for the CDR3: TGTGCCAGCAGCACAGGGACCGCTGGAAACACCATATATTTT.

The chain employs TRBV9 and TRBJ1-5; tentatively, D is TRBD1 (6 bases). CDR1 SGDLS and CDR2 YYNGEE come from the germline V gene. V shed 3 bases and J shed 7 bases, with 11 bases lying between them. This CDR3 region has 13 residues. Here the CDR3 DNA reads TGTGCCAGCAGCGCCTCACAGGGACAGCCCCAGCATTTT. This gives the protein CASSASQGQPQHF.

CDR3 in amino acids: CASSLNRDRGLSTYEQYF. Here the CDR3 DNA reads TGTGCCAGCAGCTTGAACCGGGACAGGGGACTTTCAACCTACGAGCAGTACTTC. The rearrangement joins TRBV7-2 to TRBJ2-7, with 10 bases aligning to TRBD1. Germline CDR1 is SGHTA and CDR2 is FQGNSA. The CDR3 length is 18 residues. V lost 3 bases, J lost 2 bases, and 13 bases stayed unmatched.

The rearrangement joins TRBV6-2 or TRBV6-3 to TRBJ2-3; TRBD2 might be the D (5 bases). Trimming stripped 0 bases from V and 0 bases from J, with 13 bases between. The CDR3 covers 17 residues. CDR1 MNHEY and CDR2 SVGEGT come from the germline V gene. This CDR3 is CASSYSLLGTSTDTQYF. CDR3 in DNA: TGTGCCAGCAGTTACTCCCTACTAGGAACTAGCACAGATACGCAGTATTTT.

The genes are TRBV30 and TRBJ2-7, with a possible D match to TRBD1 (6 bases). Germline V gene lookup returns CDR1 GTSNPN and CDR2 SVGIG (reference sequence). V was pared by 1 base and J by 2 bases, with 9 bases between. The CDR3 is 13 amino acids. CDR3 bases: TGTGCCTGGAGTGCTACAGGGCCCTACGAGCAGTACTTC. This gives the protein CAWSATGPYEQYF. Complete variable domain (other parts from reference TRBV30 and TRBJ2-7): SQTIHQWPATLVQPVGSPLSLECTVEGTSNPNLYWYRQAAGRGLQLLFYSVGIGQISSEVPQNLSASRPQDRQFILSSKKLLLSDSGFYLCAWSATGPYEQYFGPGTRLTVT.

The chain carries TRBV6-5 and TRBJ1-2; a possible D gene is TRBD1 (6 bases). Between the trimmed V and J ends, which lost 0 bases and 7 bases, there was a span of 12 bases. Germline V lookup: CDR1 MNHEY, CDR2 SVGAGI. This CDR3 is built from 14 residues. CDR3: CASSYSTGSGGYTF. The DNA of the CDR3 is TGTGCCAGCAGTTACTCGACAGGATCGGGTGGCTACACCTTC.